Below are 20 T cell receptor beta chains sequenced from a single sample in a study of CD8+CD57+ T cells in acquired aplastic anemia (dated by TCRdb to the late 2010s). TCRdb records Illumina HiSeq 2000 as the sequencer. Profiling of TCR beta VDJ combinations and CDR3 sequences used genomic DNA as the template. TCRdb reprocessed the public reads (quality trimming at Q25 with fastp, clone calling with MiXCR) and kept in-frame beta chains. Every distinct CDR3 protein forms one entry, paired with its most common genes and DNA. The sample table lists about 200,000 distinct CDR3 sequences, approximately 60% of them with a count of one. The ten largest account for roughly 64% of the sample. Expansion of CD8+CD57+ cells had been shown by flow cytometry in the patients chosen for sequencing. The sequencing input was sorted CD4+, CD8+, or CD8+CD57+ T cells (not recorded which) from PBMCs. The receptors originated from a human donor with aplastic anemia.

J is TRBJ2-1 and V is TRBV24-1; D might be TRBD2 (5 bases). The germline CDR1 and CDR2 sequences are KGHDR and SFDVKD. The germline V and J ends were trimmed by 7 bases and 5 bases, with 17 bases remaining between them. The CDR3 spans 15 residues. The CDR3 coding sequence is TGTGCCACCAGCGAAGACCCTCCGGGGAACAATGAGCAGTTCTTC. Translating gives CATSEDPPGNNEQFF.

This clonotype was detected only a few times. This CDR3 is CASSIGGSLETQYF. The CDR3, as DNA: TGTGCCAGTAGTATAGGGGGTAGCCTCGAGACCCAGTACTTC. The chain combines TRBV19 with TRBJ2-5; D not certain. This CDR3 has 14 residues. V gave up 1 base and J gave up 5 bases, with 11 bases separating them. CDR1 and CDR2 (germline): LNHDA, SQIVND (reference sequence). Combining the CDR3 with reference TRBV19 and TRBJ2-5 gives the whole variable domain DGGITQSPKYLFRKEGQNVTLSCEQNLNHDAMYWYRQDPGQGLRLIYYSQIVNDFQKGDIAEGYSVSREKKESFPLTVTSAQKNPTAFYLCASSIGGSLETQYFGPGTRLLVL.

This clonotype was picked up many times. This chain joins TRBV9 and TRBJ2-3, with D hard to call. The CDR3 is made up of 13 amino acids. Per germline, CDR1 SGDLS and CDR2 YYNGEE. V lost 1 base and J 3 bases, leaving 6 bases between the germline ends. The CDR3 DNA sequence: TGTGCCAGCAGCGTACATGTGACAGATACGCAGTATTTT. Protein product: CASSVHVTDTQYF.

This rearrangement joins TRBV5-6 to TRBJ1-1; 7 nucleotides match TRBD1. V was clipped by 1 base and J by 0 bases; unmatched bases: 6. The CDR3 totals 16 residues. CDR1 and CDR2 from the germline V gene are SGHDT and YYEEEE. The CDR3 spells CASSLRQGVMNTEAFF. For the CDR3, the DNA is TGTGCCAGCAGCTTGCGGCAGGGGGTGATGAACACTGAAGCTTTCTTT.

This clonotype was picked up a small number of times. This chain joins TRBV2 and TRBJ1-5; D may be TRBD1 (6 bases). Germline CDR1 is SNHLY and CDR2 is FYNNEI. Trimming stripped 5 bases from V and 5 bases from J, with 16 bases between. CDR3 length equals 15 residues. CDR3 sequence (DNA): TGTGCCAGCAGTTACTCTGGGGGCAGGTATCAGCCCCAGCATTTT. Translated: CASSYSGGRYQPQHF.

This clonotype was recorded once. The rearrangement uses TRBV7-9 and TRBJ1-1, with a tentative D call TRBD1 (6 bases). V gave up 7 bases and J gave up 4 bases, with 16 bases separating them. Germline CDR1 is SEHNR and CDR2 is FQNEAQ (reference sequence). This CDR3 contains 14 residues. CDR3 nucleotides: TGTGCCAGCATTGCGCTTACGGGGGCCACTGAAGCTTTCTTT. This encodes CASIALTGATEAFF. Looking up the rest from reference TRBV7-9 and TRBJ1-1 gives the full variable domain: DTGVSQNPRHKITKRGQNVTFRCDPISEHNRLYWYRQTLGQGPEFLTYFQNEAQLEKSRLLSDRFSAERPKGSFSTLEIQRTEQGDSAMYLCASIALTGATEAFFGQGTRLTVV.

In this sample, this clonotype turned up a few times. The CDR3 protein is CASGALRGWVTYEQYF. The CDR3 DNA reads as TGTGCTAGTGGCGCCCTCAGGGGATGGGTGACCTACGAGCAGTACTTC. The chain is built from TRBV12-5 and TRBJ2-7, with D possibly TRBD1 on 6 matching bases. The CDR3 is 16 residues long. V was shortened by 6 bases and J by 2 bases, with 20 bases between the two germline ends. Germline CDR1 is LGHNT and CDR2 is FRNRAP.

The chain recombines TRBV9 with TRBJ1-1, with 7 nucleotides matching TRBD1. There are 16 residues in the CDR3. V shed 7 bases, J shed 0 bases, and the junction held 12 bases outside the gene matches. CDR1 and CDR2 from the germline V gene are SGDLS and YYNGEE. CDR3 loop: CASGPRDRKMNTEAFF. In DNA, the CDR3 is TGTGCCAGCGGCCCCCGGGACAGAAAAATGAACACTGAAGCTTTCTTT.

The chain links TRBV5-1 to TRBJ1-6, with D unclear. The CDR3 spans 16 residues. Germline-derived CDR1 and CDR2 are SGHRS and YFSETQ. Deletions cut 6 bases from V and 2 bases from J, with 15 bases between. The CDR3 DNA reads as TGCGCCAGCAATCGGGAGGGAGCAACCTATAATTCACCCCTCCACTTT. It codes for CASNREGATYNSPLHF.

The count of this clonotype is one. The rearrangement uses TRBV5-6 and TRBJ2-1; D is possibly TRBD1 or TRBD2 (5 bases each). V lost 4 bases and J 3 bases, leaving 14 bases between the germline ends. The CDR3 runs 15 residues. Germline CDR1 and CDR2: SGHDT and YYEEEE. CDR3 DNA: TGTGCCAGCAGCCTCCGGGGCAGGCTCTACAATGAGCAGTTCTTC. Amino acids: CASSLRGRLYNEQFF.

V gene TRBV15 combines with J gene TRBJ2-3, with unresolved D. CDR3 size: 15 residues. Trimming pared 0 bases from V and 0 bases from J, leaving 7 bases between. Germline V CDR1 and CDR2: LNHNV, YYDKDF (reference sequence). CDR3: CATSRDGSSTDTQYF. The CDR3 bases are TGTGCCACCAGCAGAGACGGCTCCAGCACAGATACGCAGTATTTT.

V is TRBV5-1 and J is TRBJ2-1; no clear D. This CDR3 has 14 residues. Germline assignment: CDR1 SGHRS and CDR2 YFSETQ. Trimming took off 6 bases at V and 4 bases at J, with 14 bases between the two ends. The CDR3, as DNA: TGCGCCAGCACCAGCCTGGGAAAGTACAATGAGCAGTTCTTC. Translating gives CASTSLGKYNEQFF.

The table lists this clonotype with a few counts. The chain has TRBV25-1 and TRBJ2-6; no clear D. The V end was cut by 4 bases, the J end by 4 bases, with 5 bases between. The length of the CDR3 is 13 residues. The germline V gene has CDR1 MGHDK and CDR2 SYGVNS. The chain's CDR3 is CASSATGANVLTF. CDR3 sequence (DNA): TGTGCCAGCAGTGCGACAGGGGCCAACGTCCTGACTTTC. The entire variable domain, with the rest obtained from reference TRBV25-1 and TRBJ2-6, is as follows: EADIYQTPRYLVIGTGKKITLECSQTMGHDKMYWYQQDPGMELHLIHYSYGVNSTEKGDLSSESTVSRIRTEHFPLTLESARPSHTSQYLCASSATGANVLTFGAGSRLTVL.

The chain uses TRBV5-6 and TRBJ2-3; the D call may be TRBD1 or TRBD2 (5 bases each). V lost 0 bases and J lost 2, with 7 bases in between. Germline CDR1 SGHDT, CDR2 YYEEEE. This CDR3 is 14 amino acids long. The CDR3 coding sequence is TGTGCCAGCAGCTTGGGGGGGTACACAGATACGCAGTATTTT. This encodes CASSLGGYTDTQYF. Full variable domain (missing parts from reference TRBV5-6 and TRBJ2-3): DAGVTQSPTHLIKTRGQQVTLRCSPKSGHDTVSWYQQALGQGPQFIFQYYEEEERQRGNFPDRFSGHQFPNYSSELNVNALLLGDSALYLCASSLGGYTDTQYFGPGTRLTVL.

The J gene is TRBJ2-1, the V gene TRBV20-1; possibly TRBD2 for D (6 bases). Germline values: CDR1 DFQATT, CDR2 SNEGSKA (reference sequence). This CDR3 has 14 residues. Between the trimmed V and J ends, which lost 4 bases and 0 bases, there was a span of 10 bases. The CDR3 DNA sequence: TGCAGTGCTATAGTCGGGAGCTCCTACAATGAGCAGTTCTTC. It is translated as CSAIVGSSYNEQFF.

This chain uses TRBV24-1 with TRBJ2-7; D uncertain. Germline values: CDR1 KGHDR, CDR2 SFDVKD. V lost 4 bases and J 6 bases, leaving 9 bases between the germline ends. The CDR3 runs to 12 residues. The CDR3 spells CATSEHSGEQYF. The CDR3 DNA reads as TGTGCCACCAGTGAACATTCGGGCGAGCAGTACTTC.

This chain connects TRBV13 to TRBJ2-1; 10 bases line up with TRBD2. V lost 5 bases, J lost 8 bases, and 3 bases stayed unmatched. The CDR3 is 13 amino acids. The germline V gene encodes CDR1 PRHDT and CDR2 FYEKMQ (reference sequence). This CDR3 reads CASSVAGGDEQFF. CDR3 in DNA: TGTGCCAGCAGCGTAGCGGGGGGTGATGAGCAGTTCTTC.

This clonotype appeared once. The chain carries TRBV10-3 and TRBJ1-2, with no clear D. Germline V gene data show CDR1 as ENHRY and CDR2 as SYGVKD. The CDR3 is made up of 16 amino acids. V lost 10 bases and J 2 bases, leaving 23 bases between the germline ends. CDR3 nucleotides: TGTGCCACCGCAAAGAGATGGGGTAACGGGAACTATGGCTACACCTTC. Translating gives CATAKRWGNGNYGYTF.

The chain is built from TRBV10-3 and TRBJ2-1; 8 bases align to TRBD2. Germline trimming cut 10 bases from V and 7 bases from J; bases unmatched to any gene: 18. The CDR3 loop spans 16 amino acids. From germline, CDR1 is ENHRY and CDR2 SYGVKD. In DNA, the CDR3 is TGTGCCACCAGGCCGGGAGGGAATCAAATCACGAATGAGCAGTTCTTC. Protein sequence: CATRPGGNQITNEQFF.

CDR3 sequence (DNA): TGTGCCAGCAGTTCCGGGGTCTCCACAGATACGCAGTATTTT. Translating it yields CASSSGVSTDTQYF. This chain connects TRBV12-3 or TRBV12-4 to TRBJ2-3, with D possibly being TRBD2 (5 bases). V dropped 4 bases and J dropped 2 bases, with 10 bases sitting between them. CDR3 length: 14 amino acids.